This TCR beta chain was identified during a study of CD8 T cells in Susac syndrome. RNA amounts of roughly 0.5 to 1 ug underwent reverse transcription with random hexamers. The CDR3 of TCR beta was amplified by immunoSEQ multiplex PCR across 54 Vbeta and 13 Jbeta. TCRdb used MiXCR to reprocess the immunoSEQ multiplex PCR reads, holding one entry per CDR3 protein. The repertoire holds about 100,000 distinct CDR3 sequences, with nearly 97% as singletons. Both CD4+ and CD8+ T cells were negatively isolated, and TEMRA cells underwent FACS enrichment. Sample: CD8+ T cells from PBMCs. The sequence came from a human donor with Susac syndrome.

CDR3 residues: CATSHVGGRARYNEQFF. The CDR3 DNA reads as TGTGCCACCAGCCATGTAGGCGGGAGGGCCAGATACAATGAGCAGTTCTTC. This chain connects TRBV15 to TRBJ2-1; the match to TRBD2 covers 9 bases. The CDR3 spans 17 residues. V lost 5 bases to trimming and J lost 4 bases; unmatched junction nucleotides: 12. The germline CDR1 and CDR2 sequences are LNHNV and YYDKDF (reference sequence). Looking up the rest from reference TRBV15 and TRBJ2-1 gives the full variable domain: DAMVIQNPRYQVTQFGKPVTLSCSQTLNHNVMYWYQQKSSQAPKLLFHYYDKDFNNEADTPDNFQSRRPNTSFCFLDIRSPGLGDTAMYLCATSHVGGRARYNEQFFGPGTRLTVL.